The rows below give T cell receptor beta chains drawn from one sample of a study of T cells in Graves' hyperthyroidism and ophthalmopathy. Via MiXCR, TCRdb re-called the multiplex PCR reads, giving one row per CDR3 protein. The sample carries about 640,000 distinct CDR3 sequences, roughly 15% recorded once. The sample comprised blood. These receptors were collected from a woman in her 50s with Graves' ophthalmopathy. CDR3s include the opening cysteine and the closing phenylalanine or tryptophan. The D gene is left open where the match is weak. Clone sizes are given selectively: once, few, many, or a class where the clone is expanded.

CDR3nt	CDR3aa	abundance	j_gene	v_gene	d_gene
TGTGCCAGCAGCCTTATGGGGTTTCAGACCGATGAGCAGTTCTTC	CASSLMGFQTDEQFF	few	TRBJ2-1	TRBV9	NA
TGCAGTGCTAGAGACGGGACATCTCAAGAGACCCAGTACTTC	CSARDGTSQETQYF	NA	TRBJ2-5	TRBV20-1	NA
TGTGCCACCACTCTCCGGGACAACTCTGGAAACACCATATATTTT	CATTLRDNSGNTIYF	NA	TRBJ1-3	TRBV15	NA
TGTGCCAGCAGTGAATGGCGGAAGATGAACACTGAAGCTTTCTTT	CASSEWRKMNTEAFF	many	TRBJ1-1	TRBV6-1	NA
TGTGCCTGGAGTGTTAGGTACAATCAGCCCCAGCATTTT	CAWSVRYNQPQHF	many	TRBJ1-5	TRBV30	NA
TGTGCCATCAACCGGGACCCGGACCCAGAGACCCAGTACTTC	CAINRDPDPETQYF	NA	TRBJ2-5	TRBV10-3	NA
TGTGCCAGTAGGGAGCTAGCGGGAGCCTCAGATACGCAGTATTTT	CASRELAGASDTQYF	NA	TRBJ2-3	TRBV19	TRBD2
TGTGCCAGCAGCCCCCGACTAGCGGGAGGGCCGTACCATGAGCAGTTCTTC	CASSPRLAGGPYHEQFF	many	TRBJ2-1	TRBV7-3	TRBD2
TGTGCCTGGAGTATAACGGGACAGGTGAACACTGAAGCTTTCTTT	CAWSITGQVNTEAFF	many	TRBJ1-1	TRBV30	TRBD1
TGTGCCAACAGGGTACGGAAGAACACCGGGGAGCTGTTTTTT	CANRVRKNTGELFF	NA	TRBJ2-2	TRBV27	NA
TGTGCCAGCAGTTTAGGGGGGACTCGCTCCTACAATGAGCAGTTCTTC	CASSLGGTRSYNEQFF	many	TRBJ2-1	TRBV28	NA
TGTGCCAGCAGCGTAGGAGGTGGGAACACCTACGAGCAGTACTTC	CASSVGGGNTYEQYF	NA	TRBJ2-7	TRBV9	NA
TGTGCCAGCAGCCCGACTAGCGGGAGGGCGGTGGACAATGAGCAGTTCTTC	CASSPTSGRAVDNEQFF	NA	TRBJ2-1	TRBV3-1	TRBD2
TGTGCCTGGAGTCCTTGGGGCGGATCCTACGAGCAGTACTTC	CAWSPWGGSYEQYF	NA	TRBJ2-7	TRBV30	NA
TGTGCCAGCGCCGTAGGGAATACTGAAGCTTTCTTT	CASAVGNTEAFF	NA	TRBJ1-1	TRBV25-1	NA
TGTGCCAGCAGCTTAGTGACTAGCGGGACGTATCTCCTTGGTGAGCAGTTCTTC	CASSLVTSGTYLLGEQFF	few	TRBJ2-1	TRBV7-9	TRBD2
TGTGCTAGTGGTTTGGTTGATTTCCAGGTACGAGCTTTCTTT	CASGLVDFQVRAFF	few	TRBJ1-1	TRBV12-5	NA
TGTGCCAGCAGCTTCAGGGATCTTCCTAACTATGGCTACACCTTC	CASSFRDLPNYGYTF	few	TRBJ1-2	TRBV13	NA
TGTGCCACCAGTGATGTGGGGCAGACTAGCGGCAATGAGCAGTTCTTC	CATSDVGQTSGNEQFF	NA	TRBJ2-1	TRBV24-1	TRBD2
TGTGCCAGCAGCGTGTCACTAGCCAAAAACATTCAGTACTTC	CASSVSLAKNIQYF	NA	TRBJ2-4	TRBV7-3	NA
TGTGCCAGCAGCTTACAAGCGGGAGCCTTGGCGTACGAGCAGTACTTC	CASSLQAGALAYEQYF	many	TRBJ2-7	TRBV13	TRBD2
TGTGCCAGCAGTTCACGGCTCGGCCAGTTCTCCTACGAGCAGTACTTC	CASSSRLGQFSYEQYF	many	TRBJ2-7	TRBV27	NA